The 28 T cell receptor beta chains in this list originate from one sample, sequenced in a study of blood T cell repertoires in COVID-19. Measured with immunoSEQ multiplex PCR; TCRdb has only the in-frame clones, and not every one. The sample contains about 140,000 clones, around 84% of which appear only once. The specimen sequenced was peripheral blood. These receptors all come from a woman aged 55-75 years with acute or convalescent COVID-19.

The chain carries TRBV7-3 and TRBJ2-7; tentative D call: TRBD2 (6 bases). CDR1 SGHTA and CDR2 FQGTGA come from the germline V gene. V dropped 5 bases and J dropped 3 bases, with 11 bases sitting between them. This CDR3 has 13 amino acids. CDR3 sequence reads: CASSAGLGYEQYF. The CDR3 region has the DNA TGTGCCAGCAGCGCGGGACTGGGCTACGAGCAGTACTTC.

Written as DNA, the CDR3 is TGTGCCAGCAGTTTGGACAGGGGAAGGAACGAGCAGTACTTC. Translation gives CASSLDRGRNEQYF. J is TRBJ2-7 and V is TRBV28; TRBD1 agrees at 9 bases. V trimming: 3 bases; J trimming: 5 bases; junction bases outside the gene matches: 5. The V gene's germline CDR1 is MDHEN and CDR2 SYDVKM. This CDR3 spans 14 amino acids.

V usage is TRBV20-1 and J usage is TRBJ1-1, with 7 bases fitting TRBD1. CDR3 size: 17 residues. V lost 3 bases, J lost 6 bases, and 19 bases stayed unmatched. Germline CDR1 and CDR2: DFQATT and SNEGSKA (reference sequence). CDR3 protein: CSASSLYRTGDGPEAFF. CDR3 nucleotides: TGCAGTGCTAGTTCCTTGTATCGGACAGGTGACGGCCCTGAAGCTTTCTTT.

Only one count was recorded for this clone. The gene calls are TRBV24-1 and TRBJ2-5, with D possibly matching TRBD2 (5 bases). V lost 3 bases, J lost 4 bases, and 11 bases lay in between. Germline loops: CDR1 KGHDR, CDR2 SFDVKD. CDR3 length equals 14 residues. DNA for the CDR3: TGTGCCACCAGTGATAGCGGCTTTGGAGAGACCCAGTACTTC. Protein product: CATSDSGFGETQYF.

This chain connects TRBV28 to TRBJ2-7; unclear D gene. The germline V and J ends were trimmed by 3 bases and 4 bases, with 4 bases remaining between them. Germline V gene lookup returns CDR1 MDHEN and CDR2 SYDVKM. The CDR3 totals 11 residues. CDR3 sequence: CASSFSYEQYF. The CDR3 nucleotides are TGTGCCAGCAGTTTTTCATACGAGCAGTACTTC.

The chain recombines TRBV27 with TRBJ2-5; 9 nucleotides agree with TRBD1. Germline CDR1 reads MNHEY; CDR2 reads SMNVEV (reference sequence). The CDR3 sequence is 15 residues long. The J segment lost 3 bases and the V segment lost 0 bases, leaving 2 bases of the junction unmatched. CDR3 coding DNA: TGTGCCAGCAGTTTATCACAGGGGGCCGAAGAGACCCAGTACTTC. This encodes CASSLSQGAEETQYF.

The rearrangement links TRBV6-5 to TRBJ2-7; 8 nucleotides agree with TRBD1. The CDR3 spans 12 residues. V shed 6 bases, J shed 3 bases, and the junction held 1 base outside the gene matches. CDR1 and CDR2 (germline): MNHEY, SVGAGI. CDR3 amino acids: CASSGQGYEQYF. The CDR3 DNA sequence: TGTGCCAGCAGCGGACAGGGCTACGAGCAGTACTTC.

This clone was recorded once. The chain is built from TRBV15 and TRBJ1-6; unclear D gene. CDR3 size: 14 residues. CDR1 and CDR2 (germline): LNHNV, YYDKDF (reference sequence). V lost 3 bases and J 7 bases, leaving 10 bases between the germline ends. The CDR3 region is CATSSSGGNSPLHF. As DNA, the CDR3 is TGTGCCACCAGCAGCTCGGGTGGCAATTCACCCCTCCACTTT.

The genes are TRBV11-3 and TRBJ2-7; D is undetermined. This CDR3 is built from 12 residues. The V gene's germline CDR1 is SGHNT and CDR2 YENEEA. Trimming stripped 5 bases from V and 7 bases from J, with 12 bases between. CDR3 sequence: CASSGGPREQYF. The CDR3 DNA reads TGTGCCAGCAGCGGTGGGCCCAGGGAGCAGTACTTC.

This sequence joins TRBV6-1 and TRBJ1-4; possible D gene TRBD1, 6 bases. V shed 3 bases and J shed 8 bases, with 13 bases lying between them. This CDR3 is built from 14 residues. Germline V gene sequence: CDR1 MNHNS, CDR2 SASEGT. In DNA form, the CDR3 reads TGTGCCAGCAGTGACAGGGGTGGAAGGGAAAAACTGTTTTTT. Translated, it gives CASSDRGGREKLFF.

The CDR3 here is CASSLRGLNTEAFF. The DNA of the CDR3 is TGTGCCAGTAGTCTCAGGGGTTTGAACACTGAAGCTTTCTTT. The chain recombines TRBV19 with TRBJ1-1; the D gene is possibly TRBD1 (6 bases). This CDR3 is built from 14 residues. V was pared by 5 bases and J by 0 bases, with 10 bases between. Germline CDR1 LNHDA, CDR2 SQIVND (reference sequence).

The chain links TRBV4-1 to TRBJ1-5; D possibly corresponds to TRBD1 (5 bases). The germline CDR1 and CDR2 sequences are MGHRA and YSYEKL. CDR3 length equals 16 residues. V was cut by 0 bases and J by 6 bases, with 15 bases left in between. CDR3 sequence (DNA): TGCGCCAGCAGCCAAGAAGGTTCGGGGGTTAGTCAGCCCCAGCATTTT. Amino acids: CASSQEGSGVSQPQHF.

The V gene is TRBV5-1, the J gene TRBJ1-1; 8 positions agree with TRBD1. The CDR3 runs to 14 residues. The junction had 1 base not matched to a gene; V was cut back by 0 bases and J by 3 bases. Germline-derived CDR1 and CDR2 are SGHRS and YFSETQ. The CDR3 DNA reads TGCGCCAGCAGCTTGGACAGGGGGTACACTGAAGCTTTCTTT. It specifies CASSLDRGYTEAFF.

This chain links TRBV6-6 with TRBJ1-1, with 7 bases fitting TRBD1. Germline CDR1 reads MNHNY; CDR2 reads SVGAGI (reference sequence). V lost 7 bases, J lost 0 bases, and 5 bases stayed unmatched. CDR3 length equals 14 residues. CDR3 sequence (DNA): TGTGCCAGCATCACGGACAGGTTGAACACTGAAGCTTTCTTT. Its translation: CASITDRLNTEAFF.

CDR3 in amino acids: CASSYPIAGRQETQYF. The CDR3 DNA reads TGTGCCAGCAGTTACCCAATAGCGGGCCGCCAAGAGACCCAGTACTTC. This rearrangement joins TRBV6-2 or TRBV6-3 to TRBJ2-5; the match to TRBD2 covers 7 bases. CDR1 is MNHEY and CDR2 is SVGEGT in the germline V gene. CDR3 size: 16 residues. Trimming took 2 bases from V and 1 from J; bases not matched to a gene: 7.

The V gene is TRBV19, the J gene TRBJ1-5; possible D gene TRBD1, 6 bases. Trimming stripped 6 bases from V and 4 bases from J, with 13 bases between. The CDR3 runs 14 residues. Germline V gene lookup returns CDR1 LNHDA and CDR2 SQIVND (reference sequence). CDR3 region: CASSWVQGNQPQHF. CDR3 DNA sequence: TGTGCCAGTAGCTGGGTCCAGGGGAATCAGCCCCAGCATTTT.

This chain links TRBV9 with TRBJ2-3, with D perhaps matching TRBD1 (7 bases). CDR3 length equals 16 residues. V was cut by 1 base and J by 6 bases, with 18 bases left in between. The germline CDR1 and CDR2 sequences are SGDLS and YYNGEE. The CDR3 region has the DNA TGTGCCAGCAGCGTACGAAGACAGGGAGGCAGGGATACGCAGTATTTT. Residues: CASSVRRQGGRDTQYF.

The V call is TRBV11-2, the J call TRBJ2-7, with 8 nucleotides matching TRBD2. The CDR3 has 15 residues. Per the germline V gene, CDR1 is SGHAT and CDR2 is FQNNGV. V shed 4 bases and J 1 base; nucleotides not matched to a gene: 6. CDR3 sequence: CASSSRGLGSYEQYF. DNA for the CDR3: TGTGCCAGCAGCTCCAGGGGACTAGGTTCCTACGAGCAGTACTTC.

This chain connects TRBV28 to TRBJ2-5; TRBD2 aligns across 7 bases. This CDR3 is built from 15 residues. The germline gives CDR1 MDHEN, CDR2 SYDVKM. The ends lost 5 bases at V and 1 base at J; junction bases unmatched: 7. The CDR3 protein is CASSAHGEGQETQYF. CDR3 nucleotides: TGTGCCAGCAGTGCCCACGGGGAGGGCCAAGAGACCCAGTACTTC.

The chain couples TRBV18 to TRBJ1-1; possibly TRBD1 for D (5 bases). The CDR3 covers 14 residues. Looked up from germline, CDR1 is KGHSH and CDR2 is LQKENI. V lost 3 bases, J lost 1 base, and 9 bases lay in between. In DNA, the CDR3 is TGTGCCAGCTCACCCCAGCAGGGGAACACTGAAGCTTTCTTT. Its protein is CASSPQQGNTEAFF.

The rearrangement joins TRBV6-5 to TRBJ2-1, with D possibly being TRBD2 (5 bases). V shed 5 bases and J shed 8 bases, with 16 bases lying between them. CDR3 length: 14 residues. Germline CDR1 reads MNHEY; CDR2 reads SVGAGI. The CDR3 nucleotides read TGTGCCAGCAGTATCGGCAAGATGAGGGATGAGCAGTTCTTC. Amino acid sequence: CASSIGKMRDEQFF.

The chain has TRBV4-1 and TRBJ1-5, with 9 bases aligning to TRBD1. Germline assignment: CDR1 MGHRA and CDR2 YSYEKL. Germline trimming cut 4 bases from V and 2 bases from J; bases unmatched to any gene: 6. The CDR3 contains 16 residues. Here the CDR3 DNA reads TGCGCCAGCAGCCTACAGGGGGCTCAGGGCAATCAGCCCCAGCATTTT. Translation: CASSLQGAQGNQPQHF.

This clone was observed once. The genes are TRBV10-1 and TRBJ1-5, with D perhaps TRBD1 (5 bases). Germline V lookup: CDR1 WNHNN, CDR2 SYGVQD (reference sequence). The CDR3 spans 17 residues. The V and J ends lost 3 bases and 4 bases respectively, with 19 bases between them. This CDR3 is CASSEPFNTGSNQPQHF. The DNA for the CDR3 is TGCGCCAGCAGTGAACCCTTTAACACAGGATCTAATCAGCCCCAGCATTTT.

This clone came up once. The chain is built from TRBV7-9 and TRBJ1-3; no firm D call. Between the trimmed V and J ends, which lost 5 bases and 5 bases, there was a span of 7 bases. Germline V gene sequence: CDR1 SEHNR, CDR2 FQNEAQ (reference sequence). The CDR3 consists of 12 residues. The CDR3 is CASSVGRNTIYF. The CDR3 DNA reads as TGTGCCAGCAGCGTAGGGCGAAACACCATATATTTT.

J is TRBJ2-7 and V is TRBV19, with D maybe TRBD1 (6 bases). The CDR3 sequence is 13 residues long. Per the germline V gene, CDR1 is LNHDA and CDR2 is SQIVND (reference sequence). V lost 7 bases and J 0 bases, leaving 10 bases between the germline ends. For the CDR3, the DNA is TGTGCCAGTAAAGGGGGTAGCTCCTACGAGCAGTACTTC. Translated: CASKGGSSYEQYF. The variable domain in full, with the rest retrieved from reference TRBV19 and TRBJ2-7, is DGGITQSPKYLFRKEGQNVTLSCEQNLNHDAMYWYRQDPGQGLRLIYYSQIVNDFQKGDIAEGYSVSREKKESFPLTVTSAQKNPTAFYLCASKGGSSYEQYFGPGTRLTVT.

This chain's CDR3 is CASSLAAGGAYNEQFF. The CDR3 DNA is TGTGCCAGCAGCTTAGCGGCGGGCGGAGCGTACAATGAGCAGTTCTTC. The chain is built from TRBV7-9 and TRBJ2-1; perhaps TRBD2 as D (5 bases). CDR1 SEHNR and CDR2 FQNEAQ come from the germline V gene (reference sequence). V was shortened by 0 bases and J by 4 bases, with 13 bases between the two germline ends. The CDR3 is made up of 16 amino acids.

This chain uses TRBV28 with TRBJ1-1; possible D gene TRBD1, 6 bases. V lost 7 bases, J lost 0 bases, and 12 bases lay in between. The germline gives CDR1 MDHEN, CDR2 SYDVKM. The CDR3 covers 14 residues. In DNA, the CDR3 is TGTGCCAGCACCCAGGACAGTATGAACACTGAAGCTTTCTTT. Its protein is CASTQDSMNTEAFF.

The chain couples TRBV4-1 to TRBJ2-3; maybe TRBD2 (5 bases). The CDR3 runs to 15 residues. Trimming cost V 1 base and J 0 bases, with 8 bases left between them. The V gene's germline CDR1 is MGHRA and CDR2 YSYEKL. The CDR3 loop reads CASSQVQRSTDTQYF. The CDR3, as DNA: TGCGCCAGCAGCCAAGTGCAGCGGAGCACAGATACGCAGTATTTT.